A single sample gave rise to the 4 T cell receptor beta chains below, sequenced in a study of CD8 T cells in Susac syndrome. When the RNA was reverse transcribed, random hexamers were used with an input of roughly 0.45 to 1 ug. TCRdb re-analysed the immunoSEQ multiplex PCR reads in MiXCR, keeping a single row per CDR3 protein. The sample consists of a few hundred thousand distinct CDR3 sequences, about 88% of them appearing once. Sequencing was carried out using CD8+ T cells from PBMCs. These receptors were collected from a human donor with multiple sclerosis.

V usage is TRBV7-9 and J usage is TRBJ2-7, with TRBD1 matching over 8 bases. Germline V CDR1 and CDR2: SEHNR, FQNEAQ (reference sequence). CDR3 length: 16 residues. Germline trimming cut 5 bases from V and 1 base from J; bases unmatched to any gene: 10. The CDR3 DNA is TGTGCCAGCAGCATGTTCGGACAGGGTAATTCCTACGAGCAGTACTTC. It yields the protein CASSMFGQGNSYEQYF. The full variable domain, its missing parts supplied by reference TRBV7-9 and TRBJ2-7, is DTGVSQNPRHKITKRGQNVTFRCDPISEHNRLYWYRQTLGQGPEFLTYFQNEAQLEKSRLLSDRFSAERPKGSFSTLEIQRTEQGDSAMYLCASSMFGQGNSYEQYFGPGTRLTVT.

V and J are TRBV29-1 and TRBJ2-3; D may match TRBD1 or TRBD2 (5 bases each). CDR1 is SQVTM, CDR2 ANQGSEA, per germline. CDR3 length: 16 amino acids. V dropped 6 bases and J dropped 1 base, with 20 bases sitting between them. The CDR3 bases are TGCAGCGTGTCTGGGGGTGGCCCCTATCGCACAGATACGCAGTATTTT. As protein: CSVSGGGPYRTDTQYF.

CDR3 sequence reads: CASSPSLAGGQETQYF. The CDR3 DNA reads TGTGCCAGCTCGCCATCACTAGCGGGGGGACAAGAGACCCAGTACTTC. This chain joins TRBV18 and TRBJ2-5, with TRBD2 matching over 12 bases. The ends lost 6 bases at V and 2 bases at J; junction bases unmatched: 7. This CDR3 is 16 amino acids long. The germline gives CDR1 KGHSH, CDR2 LQKENI.

The rearrangement joins TRBV27 to TRBJ2-7; tentative D call: TRBD2 (5 bases). The length of the CDR3 is 15 residues. CDR1 and CDR2 from the germline V gene are MNHEY and SMNVEV (reference sequence). The V gene lost 5 bases and the J gene lost 4 bases, with 18 bases spanning the gap. CDR3 amino acids: CASSPTTNGEYEQYF. The CDR3 region has the DNA TGTGCCAGCAGTCCGACGACTAACGGGGAATACGAGCAGTACTTC.